The 14 T cell receptor beta chains in this list originate from one sample, sequenced in a study of control samples from healthy donors and cancer patients (dated by TCRdb to about 2020). Library preparation used the immunoSEQ multiplex PCR assay. The clones in this table, taken by TCRdb from immuneACCESS, are in-frame only. Not every clone is retained; where verified, under half of the shortfall comes from an unresolved V gene, and the cause of the rest is unknown. This sample gives roughly 79,000 clones in total; more than 75% of them show up just once. The ten biggest clones cover less than 15% of the sample. Sequencing was done on a sample of blood. Receptors originate from a man in his fifties or sixties in good health.

This chain joins TRBV4-3 and TRBJ2-7, with 12 bases identical to TRBD2. This CDR3 contains 16 residues. The V and J ends lost 4 bases and 4 bases, in that order; junction bases with no gene match: 8. Germline CDR1 and CDR2: LGHNA and YSLEER. The CDR3 DNA is TGCGCCAGCAGCCTAACTGTGACTAGCGGGAGTTACGAGCAGTACTTC. Translated, it gives CASSLTVTSGSYEQYF.

The chain employs TRBV9 and TRBJ2-1; 8 nucleotides line up with TRBD2. The length of the CDR3 is 15 residues. Germline V gene lookup returns CDR1 SGDLS and CDR2 YYNGEE. Trimming removed 1 base from V and 0 bases from J; junction bases left unmatched: 0. The CDR3 DNA sequence: TGTGCCAGCAGCGTACTAGCGGGCTCCTACAATGAGCAGTTCTTC. Its translation is CASSVLAGSYNEQFF.

For the CDR3, the DNA is TGTGCCAGCAGTGCCATGACAGGACACGCAGGAAACACCATATATTTT. Protein sequence: CASSAMTGHAGNTIYF. The V gene is TRBV2, the J gene TRBJ1-3; maybe TRBD1 (6 bases). This CDR3 contains 16 residues. The V end lost 4 bases, the J end lost 4 bases, and 17 bases lay between the germline ends. The germline V gene has CDR1 SNHLY and CDR2 FYNNEI.

The chain recombines TRBV7-9 with TRBJ2-2, with no clear D. The CDR3 has 13 residues. The germline V gene has CDR1 SEHNR and CDR2 FQNEAQ (reference sequence). Trimming stripped 2 bases from V and 4 bases from J, with 5 bases between. The CDR3: CASSLSTTGELFF. The DNA for the CDR3 is TGTGCCAGCAGCTTAAGTACCACCGGGGAGCTGTTTTTT.

The chain has TRBV27 and TRBJ2-6; D may be TRBD1 (5 bases). The V end was cut by 3 bases, the J end by 0 bases, with 9 bases between. This CDR3 is built from 16 residues. Germline loops: CDR1 MNHEY, CDR2 SMNVEV (reference sequence). CDR3 amino acids: CASSFRAFSGANVLTF. CDR3 DNA sequence: TGTGCCAGCAGTTTCAGGGCCTTCTCTGGGGCCAACGTCCTGACTTTC.

This chain joins TRBV6-2 or TRBV6-3 and TRBJ2-5; weak D call: TRBD2 (5 bases). This CDR3 has 15 amino acids. The germline gives CDR1 MNHEY, CDR2 SVGEGT. With 6 bases removed from V and 4 bases from J, the gap between germline ends came to 18 bases. In nucleotides, the CDR3 is TGTGCCAGCAGCTCCAACCGACGAGGGCGAGAGACCCAGTACTTC. This sequence encodes CASSSNRRGRETQYF.

The genes are TRBV11-3 and TRBJ2-1; 7 bases align to TRBD2. Germline-derived CDR1 and CDR2 are SGHNT and YENEEA. The CDR3 covers 15 residues. V was clipped by 1 base and J by 6 bases; unmatched bases: 6. The CDR3 sequence: CASSLGVGEGNEQFF. Written as DNA, the CDR3 is TGTGCCAGCAGCTTAGGCGTAGGGGAGGGCAATGAGCAGTTCTTC.

J is TRBJ2-7 and V is TRBV7-6; D may be TRBD1 (6 bases). CDR3 length equals 14 residues. V was shortened by 4 bases and J by 7 bases, with 17 bases between the two germline ends. The germline gives CDR1 SGHVS, CDR2 FNYEAQ. The CDR3 nucleotides are TGTGCCAGCAGCTACACAGGGTCGCAGGGTGAGCAGTACTTC. Its protein is CASSYTGSQGEQYF. The full variable domain, in which reference TRBV7-6 and TRBJ2-7 provide the parts outside the CDR3, is GAGVSQSPRYKVTKRGQDVALRCDPISGHVSLYWYRQALGQGPEFLTYFNYEAQQDKSGLPNDRFSAERPEGSISTLTIQRTEQRDSAMYRCASSYTGSQGEQYFGPGTRLTVT.

This rearrangement joins TRBV6-5 to TRBJ1-5, with D maybe TRBD1 (6 bases). Trimming pared 8 bases from V and 5 bases from J, leaving 16 bases between. CDR1 and CDR2 (germline): MNHEY, SVGAGI. This CDR3 comprises 14 residues. CDR3 sequence: CASGERGHHQPQHF. In DNA, the CDR3 is TGTGCCAGCGGAGAACGGGGACACCATCAGCCCCAGCATTTT.

The chain links TRBV5-4 to TRBJ2-7; D ambiguous. The CDR3 sequence is 15 residues long. V lost 0 bases to trimming and J lost 2 bases, with 12 bases between them. Germline V gives CDR1 SGHNT, CDR2 YYREEE (reference sequence). CDR3 amino acids: CASSLGVEMAYEQYF. CDR3 nucleotide sequence: TGTGCCAGCAGCTTGGGTGTCGAGATGGCCTACGAGCAGTACTTC.

The chain has TRBV5-6 and TRBJ1-1; D is unresolved. With 3 bases removed from V and 0 bases from J, the gap between germline ends came to 12 bases. The CDR3 is 15 residues long. CDR1 is SGHDT, CDR2 YYEEEE, per germline. DNA for the CDR3: TGTGCCAGCAGCTCCGGACTTCTCATGAACACTGAAGCTTTCTTT. It encodes CASSSGLLMNTEAFF.

V gene TRBV7-9 combines with J gene TRBJ2-1, with 14 bases that match TRBD2. V shed 4 bases, J shed 2 bases, and the junction held 4 bases outside the gene matches. The V gene's germline CDR1 is SEHNR and CDR2 FQNEAQ (reference sequence). The CDR3 contains 17 residues. CDR3 amino acids: CASSSGLAGAAYNEQFF. In DNA, the CDR3 is TGTGCCAGCAGCTCGGGACTAGCGGGAGCTGCCTACAATGAGCAGTTCTTC.

J is TRBJ1-5 and V is TRBV7-8; TRBD1 might be the D (5 bases). The CDR3 sequence is 16 residues long. Germline-derived CDR1 and CDR2 are SGHVS and FQNEAQ. V lost 3 bases and J lost 2, with 14 bases in between. The CDR3 loop reads CASSFGGMGGNQPQHF. In DNA form, the CDR3 reads TGTGCCAGCAGCTTCGGGGGGATGGGCGGCAATCAGCCCCAGCATTTT.

This clone has only one observation. CDR3 loop: CASKSSGNTIYF. CDR3 bases: TGTGCCAGCAAAAGCTCTGGAAACACCATATATTTT. The chain has TRBV6-5 and TRBJ1-3; no clear D. Germline V gene sequence: CDR1 MNHEY, CDR2 SVGAGI. The CDR3 contains 12 residues. V lost 7 bases and J 0 bases, leaving 4 bases between the germline ends.